These 20 T cell receptor beta chains share one sample of origin, sequenced in a study of blood T cell repertoires in COVID-19. Assay used: immunoSEQ multiplex PCR; TCRdb lists only in-frame clones, some missing. Counted here are roughly 310,000 clones, over 85% occurring once; the ten biggest clones make up 2.6%. Material: PBMCs or T cells enriched from blood (not recorded which). The receptors originated from a man aged 60 to 69 who had recovered from COVID-19.

This clone occurred once. CDR3 DNA: TGTGCCAGCGTCAGGGGGCTTGGTCAGCCCCAGCATTTT. It translates to CASVRGLGQPQHF. The chain joins TRBV2 to TRBJ1-5; 8 nucleotides match TRBD1. This CDR3 is built from 13 residues. The junction had 6 bases not matched to a gene; V was cut back by 8 bases and J by 6 bases. Germline loops: CDR1 SNHLY, CDR2 FYNNEI.

V is TRBV19 and J is TRBJ2-2, with 8 bases matching TRBD2. J was trimmed by 5 bases and V by 7 bases; bases with no gene match: 9. Germline lookup yields CDR1 LNHDA and CDR2 SQIVND (reference sequence). CDR3 size: 15 residues. The CDR3 is CASTGLAVGTGELFF. In DNA, the CDR3 is TGTGCCAGTACCGGACTAGCAGTAGGTACCGGGGAGCTGTTTTTT. Drawing the rest from reference TRBV19 and TRBJ2-2, the complete variable domain is DGGITQSPKYLFRKEGQNVTLSCEQNLNHDAMYWYRQDPGQGLRLIYYSQIVNDFQKGDIAEGYSVSREKKESFPLTVTSAQKNPTAFYLCASTGLAVGTGELFFGEGSRLTVL.

The chain links TRBV11-3 to TRBJ1-2, with 7 bases lining up with TRBD1. CDR1 is SGHNT, CDR2 YENEEA, per germline. V lost 5 bases to trimming and J lost 4 bases; unmatched junction nucleotides: 4. The CDR3 extends over 13 amino acids. CDR3 protein: CASSDRDRYGYTF. The CDR3 DNA follows: TGTGCCAGCAGCGACAGGGACCGCTATGGCTACACCTTC.

This chain links TRBV2 with TRBJ1-1; TRBD1 matches at 9 bases. The CDR3 spans 18 residues. Per germline, CDR1 SNHLY and CDR2 FYNNEI. V dropped 4 bases and J dropped 4; count of bases not matched to a gene: 16. Here the CDR3 DNA reads TGTGCCAGCAGTGGAAACCCGGGACAGGGTGGTTGGGGCACTGAAGCTTTCTTT. Residues: CASSGNPGQGGWGTEAFF.

The CDR3 sequence: CASSAGINTEAFF. The CDR3 DNA reads as TGTGCCAGCAGTGCAGGTATTAACACTGAAGCTTTCTTT. The V and J genes are TRBV2 and TRBJ1-1; D uncertain. The CDR3 covers 13 residues. V shed 4 bases and J shed 2 bases, with 8 bases lying between them. Looked up from germline, CDR1 is SNHLY and CDR2 is FYNNEI. Full variable domain (outside the CDR3, taken from reference TRBV2 and TRBJ1-1): EPEVTQTPSHQVTQMGQEVILRCVPISNHLYFYWYRQILGQKVEFLVSFYNNEISEKSEIFDDQFSVERPDGSNFTLKIRSTKLEDSAMYFCASSAGINTEAFFGQGTRLTVV.

The J gene is TRBJ1-4, the V gene TRBV19; TRBD1 matches at 8 bases. The germline CDR1 and CDR2 sequences are LNHDA and SQIVND (reference sequence). The V segment lost 5 bases and the J segment 4 bases; nucleotides outside the gene matches: 18. The CDR3 is 19 amino acids. CDR3 DNA: TGTGCCAGTAGTGAGGGACAGGTTTTATCCAAACCCTTTAATGAAAAACTGTTTTTT. The encoded protein is CASSEGQVLSKPFNEKLFF.

This chain uses TRBV6-5 with TRBJ1-1; D is possibly TRBD1 (5 bases). The germline V gene encodes CDR1 MNHEY and CDR2 SVGAGI. Trimming removed 6 bases from V and 4 bases from J, with 15 bases in between. The CDR3 runs 14 residues. DNA for the CDR3: TGTGCCAGCAGGATTGGGTCCGGGGGCACTGAAGCTTTCTTT. Protein sequence: CASRIGSGGTEAFF.

V gene TRBV5-1 combines with J gene TRBJ2-2; unclear D gene. Per germline, CDR1 SGHRS and CDR2 YFSETQ. This CDR3 spans 13 amino acids. Trimming stripped 6 bases from V and 4 bases from J, with 10 bases between. CDR3 loop: CASTYTSTGELFF. For the CDR3, the DNA is TGCGCCAGCACTTATACATCCACCGGGGAGCTGTTTTTT.

The genes are TRBV5-1 and TRBJ2-1; D gene unclear. There are 12 residues in the CDR3. V lost 1 base to trimming and J lost 6 bases, with 5 bases between them. Germline CDR1 reads SGHRS; CDR2 reads YFSETQ. In DNA form, the CDR3 reads TGCGCCAGCAGCTTGAACTCCAATGAGCAGTTCTTC. This gives the protein CASSLNSNEQFF.

The rearrangement uses TRBV5-1 and TRBJ2-4, with 12 bases identical to TRBD1. Germline CDR1 SGHRS, CDR2 YFSETQ. The CDR3 totals 16 residues. V lost 4 bases, J lost 8 bases, and 10 bases stayed unmatched. CDR3 residues: CASSTGQGAGVDIQYF. The CDR3 coding sequence is TGCGCCAGCAGCACGGGACAGGGGGCTGGGGTAGACATTCAGTACTTC.

This clone was detected once. The V gene is TRBV14, the J gene TRBJ2-3, with TRBD1 matching over 7 bases. The CDR3 runs 16 residues. Germline lookup yields CDR1 SGHDN and CDR2 FVKESK. V shed 0 bases and J 7 bases; nucleotides not matched to a gene: 10. CDR3 DNA: TGTGCCAGCAGCCAAGAACAGGGGACCCCTGGGTATACGCAGTATTTT. Its protein product is CASSQEQGTPGYTQYF. Filled out from reference TRBV14 and TRBJ2-3, the complete variable domain reads EAGVTQFPSHSVIEKGQTVTLRCDPISGHDNLYWYRRVMGKEIKFLLHFVKESKQDESGMPNNRFLAERTGGTYSTLKVQPAELEDSGVYFCASSQEQGTPGYTQYFGPGTRLTVL.

The gene calls are TRBV5-1 and TRBJ2-3, with TRBD2 matching over 7 bases. The CDR3 has 16 amino acids. CDR1 and CDR2 from the germline V gene are SGHRS and YFSETQ. V dropped 0 bases and J dropped 6; count of bases not matched to a gene: 10. In DNA, the CDR3 is TGCGCCAGCAGCTTGGGACTAGCCCAGATGTGGGATACGCAGTATTTT. Translated, it gives CASSLGLAQMWDTQYF.

The J gene is TRBJ1-2, the V gene TRBV7-9; D not certain. CDR1 and CDR2 (germline): SEHNR, FQNEAQ (reference sequence). The V end lost 1 base, the J end lost 5 bases, and 11 bases lay between the germline ends. The CDR3 runs to 14 residues. CDR3 loop: CASSLGGAWYGYTF. DNA for the CDR3: TGTGCCAGCAGCTTAGGAGGCGCTTGGTATGGCTACACCTTC.

This chain links TRBV30 with TRBJ2-7; D remains unclear. The V and J ends lost 2 bases and 1 base respectively, with 9 bases between them. Germline CDR1 is GTSNPN and CDR2 is SVGIG (reference sequence). The CDR3 covers 13 residues. CDR3 coding DNA: TGTGCCTGGAGTAACGCAGGTTCCTACGAGCAGTACTTC. Its protein is CAWSNAGSYEQYF.

This clone was seen only once. The rearrangement uses TRBV5-6 and TRBJ1-2, with 10 bases fitting TRBD1. The junction had 3 bases not matched to a gene; V was cut back by 3 bases and J by 4 bases. The CDR3 length is 14 residues. In germline, CDR1 is SGHDT, CDR2 YYEEEE. CDR3 bases: TGTGCCAGCAGCTGGGGACAGGGGTCCTATGGCTACACCTTC. Translation gives CASSWGQGSYGYTF.

A few counts support this clone. The rearrangement joins TRBV7-8 to TRBJ2-1; 8 bases are shared with TRBD1. The CDR3 is made up of 15 amino acids. Germline assignment: CDR1 SGHVS and CDR2 FQNEAQ. The trim removed 5 bases at V and 9 bases at J, leaving 12 bases unmatched. CDR3 DNA: TGTGCCAGCAGCCAACTTGGTCAGGGGGCAAGTGAGCAGTTCTTC. Protein product: CASSQLGQGASEQFF.

This chain links TRBV4-3 with TRBJ1-2; 12 nucleotides align to TRBD1. The CDR3 is 17 residues long. V gave up 3 bases and J gave up 0 bases; unmatched junction bases: 5. Germline V gene data show CDR1 as LGHNA and CDR2 as YSLEER. The CDR3 loop reads CASSHGTGGRANYGYTF. Written as DNA, the CDR3 is TGCGCCAGCAGCCACGGGACAGGGGGCAGAGCTAACTATGGCTACACCTTC.

The chain has TRBV4-2 and TRBJ2-7, with 9 bases that match TRBD1. V lost 4 bases and J lost 1; bases outside the gene matches: 5. The CDR3 runs 15 residues. Germline values: CDR1 LGHNA, CDR2 YNFKEQ. CDR3 amino acids: CASSPRTGASYEQYF. CDR3 bases: TGTGCCAGCAGCCCGCGGACAGGGGCGTCCTACGAGCAGTACTTC.

The rearrangement uses TRBV5-6 and TRBJ2-1; 8 nucleotides line up with TRBD1. V lost 4 bases, J lost 6 bases, and 6 bases stayed unmatched. In germline, CDR1 is SGHDT, CDR2 YYEEEE. The CDR3 is made up of 14 amino acids. The CDR3 bases are TGTGCCAGCAGCCCCGGACAGGGTTTCAATGAGCAGTTCTTC. This sequence encodes CASSPGQGFNEQFF.

The chain recombines TRBV29-1 with TRBJ2-3, with TRBD1 matching 7 bases. Germline values: CDR1 SQVTM, CDR2 ANQGSEA. Trimming cost V 6 bases and J 4 bases; bases outside gene matches: 10. The CDR3 consists of 14 residues. The CDR3: CSVRRDRGPDTQYF. The CDR3 DNA follows: TGCAGCGTCCGCCGGGACAGAGGCCCAGATACGCAGTATTTT.